The 17 T cell receptor beta chains in this list originate from one sample, sequenced in a study of blood T cells in healthy people across ages. The use of a sample-barcoded 5' primer and a J-beta primer mix characterized a second PCR of about 7 to 12 cycles. TCRdb reprocessed the 5' RACE reads with MiXCR, giving one entry per CDR3 protein. The profile shows roughly 1.9 million distinct CDR3 sequences, about two fifths of them singletons. The sample taken for sequencing was blood. The receptor source for this set is a human donor in good health.

This clonotype was seen a few times. This chain uses TRBV2 with TRBJ2-7; D gene ambiguous. V shed 6 bases and J shed 4 bases, with 13 bases lying between them. CDR1 is SNHLY, CDR2 FYNNEI, per germline. This CDR3 is 13 amino acids long. CDR3 amino acids: CASRITLGYEQYF. CDR3 in DNA: TGTGCCAGCAGGATAACACTTGGGTACGAGCAGTACTTC.

V usage is TRBV18 and J usage is TRBJ2-4; no definite D call. The J call could be wrong; TRBJ2-7 is a better fit for the DNA end. Germline lookup yields CDR1 KGHSH and CDR2 LQKENI. The CDR3 sequence is 15 residues long. CDR3 in amino acids: CASSPTHLEFYEQYF. The DNA of the CDR3 is TGTGCCAGCTCACCGACTCACTTGGAGTTTTACGAGCAGTACTTC.

Note on this clonotype: A read error may produce the germline difference seen at one junction end. This chain connects TRBV20-1 to TRBJ2-3, with D possibly being TRBD2 (5 bases). This CDR3 has 15 residues. Looked up from germline, CDR1 is DFQATT and CDR2 is SNEGSKA (reference sequence). CDR3 protein: CSARAALHGANTQYF. The CDR3 DNA reads as TGCAGCGCTAGAGCGGCACTCCACGGCGCAAATACGCAGTATTTT.

The V and J genes are TRBV7-9 and TRBJ1-1; weak D call: TRBD1 (6 bases). This CDR3 spans 13 amino acids. V lost 5 bases, J lost 6 bases, and 13 bases lay in between. CDR1 SEHNR and CDR2 FQNEAQ come from the germline V gene (reference sequence). CDR3 region: CASSAPGEAEAFF. The CDR3 DNA sequence: TGTGCCAGCAGCGCTCCAGGGGAGGCTGAAGCTTTCTTT.

The chain joins TRBV29-1 to TRBJ2-1, with a weak D call TRBD2 (5 bases). V was cut by 0 bases and J by 4 bases, with 16 bases left in between. This CDR3 region has 16 residues. Germline assignment: CDR1 SQVTM and CDR2 ANQGSEA. The CDR3 DNA reads TGCAGCGTTGAAGACCCCAACCGGCGGGTTTACAATGAGCAGTTCTTC. Translation gives CSVEDPNRRVYNEQFF.

A few counts support this clonotype. V gene TRBV28 combines with J gene TRBJ1-2; D is undetermined. V lost 4 bases to trimming and J lost 0 bases, with 27 bases between them. Germline loops: CDR1 MDHEN, CDR2 SYDVKM. CDR3 length: 20 residues. The CDR3 DNA reads as TGTGCCAGCAGTTCTATACGTCGCAGCGTGAGCGAGCATACTAACTATGGCTACACCTTC. Translating it yields CASSSIRRSVSEHTNYGYTF.

For this clonotype: This sequence may be a read error, since a much larger clone differs from it by one base. The V gene is TRBV10-3, the J gene TRBJ2-7; perhaps TRBD1 as D (8 bases). Germline lookup yields CDR1 ENHRY and CDR2 SYGVKD. CDR3 size: 17 residues. Here the CDR3 DNA reads TGTGCCATCAGTGAGTCGCAGGGGGCGGGGGACTCCTACGAGCTGTACTTC. Its protein is CAISESQGAGDSYELYF.

The gene calls are TRBV7-2 and TRBJ2-4; D ambiguous. The J call may be in error: the DNA end matches TRBJ2-7 better. Germline loops: CDR1 SGHTA, CDR2 FQGNSA. The CDR3 extends over 11 amino acids. CDR3 residues: CASTRYDEQYF. The DNA of the CDR3 is TGTGCCAGCACCCGCTACGACGAGCAGTACTTC.

This clonotype has more than one count but fewer than ten. The chain uses TRBV20-1 and TRBJ1-2; D may be TRBD1 (6 bases). V shed 6 bases and J shed 0 bases, with 14 bases lying between them. Germline CDR1 DFQATT, CDR2 SNEGSKA (reference sequence). This CDR3 is built from 14 residues. The CDR3 coding sequence is TGCAGTGCCACAATACAGGGTTCTAACTATGGCTACACCTTC. Amino acids: CSATIQGSNYGYTF.

The V call is TRBV7-9, the J call TRBJ1-6; 8 positions agree with TRBD1. The CDR3 is 14 amino acids. CDR1 is SEHNR and CDR2 is FQNEAQ in the germline V gene (reference sequence). The J segment lost 9 bases and the V segment lost 5 bases, leaving 6 bases of the junction unmatched. CDR3 nucleotides: TGTGCCAGCAGCCTGGGACAGGTTCCTTCACCCCTCCACTTT. Translating gives CASSLGQVPSPLHF.

This clonotype was recorded a few times. V gene TRBV6-5 combines with J gene TRBJ2-5, with D uncertain. V was clipped by 2 bases and J by 0 bases, with 10 bases between them. The CDR3 has 15 residues. The germline gives CDR1 MNHEY, CDR2 SVGAGI. The CDR3 DNA sequence: TGTGCCAGCAGTTACCATACGGATGACCAAGAGACCCAGTACTTC. It encodes CASSYHTDDQETQYF.

This clonotype was seen only a few times. V and J are TRBV7-2 and TRBJ2-1, with D perhaps matching TRBD2 (6 bases). Germline-derived CDR1 and CDR2 are SGHTA and FQGNSA. V lost 5 bases and J lost 6, with 20 bases in between. The CDR3 length is 16 residues. CDR3 coding DNA: TGTGCCAGCAGCAACCGAGGCGGGGCGGACCTCAATGAGCAGTTCTTC. It encodes CASSNRGGADLNEQFF.

This chain uses TRBV20-1 with TRBJ2-7; perhaps TRBD1 as D (6 bases). Germline loops: CDR1 DFQATT, CDR2 SNEGSKA (reference sequence). Trimming shortened V by 0 bases and J by 3 bases, and 15 bases separated the two germline ends. This CDR3 is 15 amino acids long. The CDR3 spells CSAREALGHRYEQYF. CDR3 coding DNA: TGCAGTGCTAGAGAGGCCCTGGGACACCGCTACGAGCAGTACTTC.

V usage is TRBV4-3 and J usage is TRBJ2-4; tentatively, D is TRBD1 (5 bases). V gave up 1 base and J gave up 0 bases, with 13 bases separating them. The CDR3 runs to 17 residues. The germline V gene has CDR1 LGHNA and CDR2 YSLEER. CDR3 residues: CASSQVWQGAAKNIQYF. In DNA form, the CDR3 reads TGCGCCAGCAGCCAAGTGTGGCAGGGTGCAGCCAAAAACATTCAGTACTTC.

The V call is TRBV6-4, the J call TRBJ2-7; 10 nucleotides agree with TRBD1. V was pared by 3 bases and J by 3 bases, with 14 bases of the junction left unmatched. The V gene's germline CDR1 is MRHNA and CDR2 SNTAGT. This CDR3 contains 18 residues. CDR3 residues: CASSDIIRPGTGVYEQYF. The DNA for the CDR3 is TGTGCCAGCAGTGATATAATACGCCCTGGGACAGGGGTCTACGAGCAGTACTTC.

This clonotype came up a few times. CDR3 sequence (DNA): TGCGCCAGCAGCCAAGCGTCGGCGGGGGCCAACAATGAGCAGTTCTTC. Its translation is CASSQASAGANNEQFF. The V and J genes are TRBV4-3 and TRBJ2-1, with D possibly being TRBD2 (7 bases). Trimming removed 1 base from V and 5 bases from J, with 15 bases in between. The CDR3 covers 16 residues. CDR1 and CDR2 (germline): LGHNA, YSLEER.

CDR3 nucleotides: TGTGCCAGCACCACTACCGGGACAGGGTTAACTGAAGCTTTCTTT. This gives the protein CASTTTGTGLTEAFF. The chain is built from TRBV28 and TRBJ1-1; the match to TRBD1 covers 9 bases. The CDR3 is made up of 15 amino acids. Germline CDR1 MDHEN, CDR2 SYDVKM. J lost 5 bases, V lost 7 bases, and 11 bases had no gene match.